The sequence of this TCR beta chain was determined in a study of blood T cell repertoires in COVID-19. The V gene lost 0 bases and the J gene lost 7 bases, with 14 bases spanning the gap. From germline, CDR1 is SGHDT and CDR2 YYEEEE. This CDR3 is 15 amino acids long. Per the original methods: Scientists estimated how many nucleated cells there were by amplifying reference gene primers. TCRdb's table, derived via immunoSEQ multiplex PCR, lists solely in-frame clones and lacks some. The DNA gave D and trimming, while V, J and clone size come from that table. The sample has approximately 290,000 clones, roughly 87% seen once.

Sequenced sample: peripheral blood. This receptor was taken from a man aged 18 to 30 with active or convalescent COVID-19. The gene calls are TRBV5-6 and TRBJ1-5; TRBD1 might be the D (5 bases). The CDR3 nucleotides are TGTGCCAGCAGCTTGGCCCCGGGGGTAGGACAGCCCCAGCATTTT. This sequence encodes CASSLAPGVGQPQHF.